Below, one T cell receptor (beta chain) is given with its context. Original analysis: Estimates of nucleated cell counts were drawn from the amplification of reference gene primers. Libraries were prepared by immunoSEQ multiplex PCR; TCRdb keeps only in-frame clonotypes and omits some of them. V, J and clone size are taken as reported in that table, and D and trimming were inferred from the DNA itself. The repertoire holds a few hundred thousand clones, with 90% as singletons. The sample comes from a study of blood T cell repertoires in COVID-19. Trimming left V 8 bases short and J 2 bases short, with 10 bases between. CDR3 length: 13 residues. Germline-derived CDR1 and CDR2 are SNHLY and FYNNEI. Cohorts were assigned according to the clinical history that participants reported.

Source material: PBMCs or T cells enriched from blood (not recorded which). This TCR was sampled from a man between 25 and 39 years old who had been exposed to COVID-19. This sequence joins TRBV2 and TRBJ1-5; D ambiguous. Written as DNA, the CDR3 is TGTGCCAGCTGGGTGGGAGGCAATCAGCCCCAGCATTTT. It translates to CASWVGGNQPQHF.